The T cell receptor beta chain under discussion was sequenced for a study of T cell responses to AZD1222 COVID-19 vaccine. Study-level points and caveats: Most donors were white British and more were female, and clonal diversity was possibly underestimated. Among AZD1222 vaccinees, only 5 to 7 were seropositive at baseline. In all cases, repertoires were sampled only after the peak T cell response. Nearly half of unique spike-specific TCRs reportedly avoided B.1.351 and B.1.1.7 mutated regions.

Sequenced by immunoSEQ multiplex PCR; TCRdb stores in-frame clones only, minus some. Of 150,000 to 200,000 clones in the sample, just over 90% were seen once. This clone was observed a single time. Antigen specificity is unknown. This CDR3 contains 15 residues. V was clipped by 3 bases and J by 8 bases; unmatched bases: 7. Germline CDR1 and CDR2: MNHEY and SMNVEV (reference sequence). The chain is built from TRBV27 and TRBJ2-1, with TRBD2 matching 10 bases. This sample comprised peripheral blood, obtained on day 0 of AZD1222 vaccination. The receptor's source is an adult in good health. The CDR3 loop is CASSFQAGGPYEQFF. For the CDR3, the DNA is TGTGCCAGCAGTTTCCAAGCGGGGGGGCCCTATGAGCAGTTCTTC.